This T cell receptor (beta chain) appears in the sequencing data of a study of identical twins. The V gene lost 10 bases and the J gene lost 2 bases, with 12 bases spanning the gap. Germline loops: CDR1 ENHRY, CDR2 SYGVKD. CDR3 length equals 12 residues. The study, taken as a whole, reports: Fewer insertions were carried by abundant cord blood beta clonotypes, but none was seen in memory repertoires.

TCRdb reprocessed the 5' RACE reads via MiXCR and lists one record per CDR3 protein. The repertoire has approximately 590,000 distinct CDR3 sequences, more than 9% of them found once; the top ten carry 2.5% to 3.5%. This clonotype was counted a few times. Its antigen is as yet unknown. These data also formed part of another study, on yellow fever vaccine responses in identical twins.

The sequenced material came from PBMCs. The TCR originated in a woman aged 18-29 years in good health. This rearrangement joins TRBV10-3 to TRBJ2-7; D not certain. CDR3 sequence: CASQEQAYEQYF. The DNA for the CDR3 is TGTGCCAGCCAGGAACAAGCCTACGAGCAGTACTTC.